These 2 T cell receptor beta chains originate from one sample sequenced in a study of shared clonotypes between healthy human individuals. TCRdb's table, derived via immunoSEQ multiplex PCR, lists solely in-frame clones and lacks some. Here the sample spans over a million clones, approximately 80% being singletons. The sequenced sample was memory CD4+ T cells from PBMCs. Documented subset: CD45RA-negative fraction. These receptors all come from a man in his late teens or twenties in good health. Some clones in this sample may be carry-over from other donors' samples.

This clone was detected only a few times. The rearrangement links TRBV5-1 to TRBJ2-5; 11 positions match TRBD2. CDR1 SGHRS and CDR2 YFSETQ come from the germline V gene. After removal of 4 bases from V and 9 bases from J, the junction contained 8 bases not matched to a gene. The CDR3 totals 14 residues. Here the CDR3 DNA reads TGCGCCAGCAGCCCCGGGACTAGCGGCCAGGCCCAGTACTTC. This sequence encodes CASSPGTSGQAQYF. The whole variable domain, filled in from reference TRBV5-1 and TRBJ2-5, reads KAGVTQTPRYLIKTRGQQVTLSCSPISGHRSVSWYQQTPGQGLQFLFEYFSETQRNKGNFPGRFSGRQFSNSRSEMNVSTLELGDSALYLCASSPGTSGQAQYFGPGTRLLVL.

The chain uses TRBV7-8 and TRBJ2-7; 7 nucleotides agree with TRBD2. This CDR3 region has 15 residues. The germline gives CDR1 SGHVS, CDR2 FQNEAQ. Trimming cost V 7 bases and J 1 base; bases outside gene matches: 10. This CDR3 is CASTPTSSTSYEQYF. As DNA, the CDR3 is TGTGCCAGCACCCCGACTAGCTCTACATCCTACGAGCAGTACTTC. Together with reference TRBV7-8 and TRBJ2-7, the CDR3 gives the full variable domain: GAGVSQSPRYKVAKRGQDVALRCDPISGHVSLFWYQQALGQGPEFLTYFQNEAQLDKSGLPSDRFFAERPEGSVSTLKIQRTQQEDSAVYLCASTPTSSTSYEQYFGPGTRLTVT.